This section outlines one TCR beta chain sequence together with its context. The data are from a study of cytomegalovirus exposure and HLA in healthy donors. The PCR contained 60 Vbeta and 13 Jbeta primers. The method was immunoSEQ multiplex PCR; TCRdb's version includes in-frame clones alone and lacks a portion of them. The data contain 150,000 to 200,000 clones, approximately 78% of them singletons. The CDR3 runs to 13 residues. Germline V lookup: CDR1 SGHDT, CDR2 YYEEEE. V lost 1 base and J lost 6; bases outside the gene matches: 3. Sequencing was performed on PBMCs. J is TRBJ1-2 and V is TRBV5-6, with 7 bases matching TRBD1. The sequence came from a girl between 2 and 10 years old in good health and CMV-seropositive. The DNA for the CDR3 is TGTGCCAGCAGCTTGAAGACAGGGCATGGCTACACCTTC. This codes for CASSLKTGHGYTF.